The sequence of this T cell receptor (beta chain) was determined in a study of blood T cell repertoires in COVID-19. Study details: Researchers got acute and convalescent COVID-19 samples from the United States, Italy and Spain. Nucleic acid was either cDNA or gDNA, and it came from T cells, B-cell-depleted T cells, or PBMCs.

In the original workflow: For nucleated cells, counts were estimated from reference gene primer amplification. Data came from immunoSEQ multiplex PCR; TCRdb stores just in-frame clones and leaves some out. V, J and clone size were drawn from that table, and D and trimming were deduced from the DNA. Of about 190,000 clones listed, about 86% are singletons. This receptor was taken from a man aged 25 to 40 with active or convalescent COVID-19. The sequencing input was peripheral blood.

In DNA, the CDR3 is TGTGCCAGCTCACCAGCAAACAGGGGGCTGAACACCGGGGAGCTGTTTTTT. Translated: CASSPANRGLNTGELFF. The V call is TRBV18, the J call TRBJ2-2, with 9 nucleotides matching TRBD1. Per germline, CDR1 KGHSH and CDR2 LQKENI. J lost 1 base, V lost 2 bases, and 5 bases had no gene match. CDR3 length: 17 amino acids.